The 12 T cell receptor beta chains below were found in one sample sequenced in a study of blood T cell repertoires in COVID-19. Only in-frame clones appear in the TCRdb table, and some are missing; sequencing was by immunoSEQ multiplex PCR. This sample yields a few hundred thousand clones, of which 85% to 90% are seen a single time; 5.5% to 7.5% belongs to the top ten. Material: peripheral blood. These receptor sequences come from a man in his sixties who had recovered from COVID-19.

The CDR3 sequence: CASNAGRGETQYF. CDR3 DNA: TGTGCCAGTAACGCCGGGAGGGGAGAGACCCAGTACTTC. V gene TRBV19 combines with J gene TRBJ2-5; 8 bases map to TRBD2. This CDR3 is built from 13 residues. V was clipped by 7 bases and J by 4 bases; unmatched bases: 5. Germline CDR1 and CDR2: LNHDA and SQIVND (reference sequence). The full variable domain, completed using reference TRBV19 and TRBJ2-5, is DGGITQSPKYLFRKEGQNVTLSCEQNLNHDAMYWYRQDPGQGLRLIYYSQIVNDFQKGDIAEGYSVSREKKESFPLTVTSAQKNPTAFYLCASNAGRGETQYFGPGTRLLVL.

This clone has just one count. The genes are TRBV11-2 and TRBJ2-3; tentative D call: TRBD2 (5 bases). Germline V gene data show CDR1 as SGHAT and CDR2 as FQNNGV. V lost 4 bases and J 1 base, leaving 9 bases between the germline ends. CDR3 size: 14 residues. The CDR3 loop is CASSSLEGTDTQYF. The CDR3 DNA reads TGTGCCAGCAGCTCCCTGGAGGGCACAGATACGCAGTATTTT.

The J gene is TRBJ2-5, the V gene TRBV12-3 or TRBV12-4; tentatively, D is TRBD1 (6 bases). This CDR3 contains 13 residues. V lost 5 bases, J lost 5 bases, and 12 bases lay in between. CDR3 in amino acids: CASSRIQGETQYF. For the CDR3, the DNA is TGTGCCAGCAGTCGGATCCAGGGGGAGACCCAGTACTTC.

The V call is TRBV4-1, the J call TRBJ1-5; 8 nucleotides line up with TRBD1. V trimming: 3 bases; J trimming: 3 bases; junction bases outside the gene matches: 10. Germline assignment: CDR1 MGHRA and CDR2 YSYEKL. CDR3 length: 17 amino acids. CDR3 bases: TGCGCCAGCAGCCAGGACTGGGACAGGCTTCCCAATCAGCCCCAGCATTTT. Encoded protein: CASSQDWDRLPNQPQHF.

This clone was counted a single time. The V call is TRBV5-6, the J call TRBJ2-7; TRBD1 aligns across 7 bases. Germline CDR1 reads SGHDT; CDR2 reads YYEEEE. The junction had 8 bases not matched to a gene; V was cut back by 2 bases and J by 3 bases. The CDR3 runs to 15 residues. CDR3 sequence: CASSFLQTGNYEQYF. The CDR3 DNA reads as TGTGCCAGCAGCTTCCTACAGACAGGGAACTACGAGCAGTACTTC.

The rearrangement uses TRBV6-1 and TRBJ2-2; 7 positions agree with TRBD2. There are 16 residues in the CDR3. The ends lost 0 bases at V and 0 bases at J; junction bases unmatched: 1. The germline V gene has CDR1 MNHNS and CDR2 SASEGT. Written as DNA, the CDR3 is TGTGCCAGCAGTGAAGCAAGCGGGGCGAACACCGGGGAGCTGTTTTTT. Translation: CASSEASGANTGELFF.

The rearrangement joins TRBV27 to TRBJ2-1; TRBD1 agrees at 9 bases. The V segment lost 5 bases and the J segment 5 bases; nucleotides outside the gene matches: 7. CDR1 is MNHEY and CDR2 is SMNVEV in the germline V gene (reference sequence). CDR3 length equals 15 residues. Here the CDR3 DNA reads TGTGCCAGCAGTGAACATCGGACAGGGGACAATGAGCAGTTCTTC. It yields the protein CASSEHRTGDNEQFF.

J is TRBJ2-5 and V is TRBV28, with D uncertain. CDR1 MDHEN and CDR2 SYDVKM come from the germline V gene. V lost 10 bases and J 1 base, leaving 13 bases between the germline ends. This CDR3 is built from 13 residues. CDR3 in DNA: TGTGCCACCACAGACACAGTCCAAGAGACCCAGTACTTC. Its translation: CATTDTVQETQYF.

J is TRBJ2-5 and V is TRBV7-6; D possibly corresponds to TRBD1 (5 bases). This CDR3 comprises 15 residues. The germline V and J ends were trimmed by 2 bases and 3 bases, with 13 bases remaining between them. From germline, CDR1 is SGHVS and CDR2 FNYEAQ. The CDR3 spells CASSLNQGWEETQYF. As DNA, the CDR3 is TGTGCCAGCAGCTTAAATCAGGGTTGGGAAGAGACCCAGTACTTC.

The table lists this clone with a few counts. The V call is TRBV19, the J call TRBJ1-1, with D possibly matching TRBD1 (6 bases). Germline V lookup: CDR1 LNHDA, CDR2 SQIVND (reference sequence). The germline V and J ends were trimmed by 4 bases and 1 base, with 10 bases remaining between them. The CDR3 loop spans 14 amino acids. Written as DNA, the CDR3 is TGTGCCAGTAGTAGGGCAGGGGCGAACACTGAAGCTTTCTTT. As protein: CASSRAGANTEAFF.

The chain recombines TRBV5-1 with TRBJ1-1; D is ambiguous. The CDR3 loop spans 15 amino acids. Germline-derived CDR1 and CDR2 are SGHRS and YFSETQ. V was trimmed by 0 bases and J by 3 bases, leaving 12 bases between them. The CDR3, as DNA: TGCGCCAGCAGCTTGGCCCCGGCGGTTTACACTGAAGCTTTCTTT. Its translation is CASSLAPAVYTEAFF. Variable domain in full (rest from reference TRBV5-1 and TRBJ1-1): KAGVTQTPRYLIKTRGQQVTLSCSPISGHRSVSWYQQTPGQGLQFLFEYFSETQRNKGNFPGRFSGRQFSNSRSEMNVSTLELGDSALYLCASSLAPAVYTEAFFGQGTRLTVV.

The chain recombines TRBV6-4 with TRBJ1-5; D unresolved. V was shortened by 5 bases and J by 2 bases, with 16 bases between the two germline ends. The CDR3 has 16 amino acids. Germline CDR1 and CDR2: MRHNA and SNTAGT. The CDR3 region is CASSPVGGNGNQPQHF. The CDR3 nucleotides read TGTGCCAGCAGTCCCGTGGGAGGAAACGGCAATCAGCCCCAGCATTTT.